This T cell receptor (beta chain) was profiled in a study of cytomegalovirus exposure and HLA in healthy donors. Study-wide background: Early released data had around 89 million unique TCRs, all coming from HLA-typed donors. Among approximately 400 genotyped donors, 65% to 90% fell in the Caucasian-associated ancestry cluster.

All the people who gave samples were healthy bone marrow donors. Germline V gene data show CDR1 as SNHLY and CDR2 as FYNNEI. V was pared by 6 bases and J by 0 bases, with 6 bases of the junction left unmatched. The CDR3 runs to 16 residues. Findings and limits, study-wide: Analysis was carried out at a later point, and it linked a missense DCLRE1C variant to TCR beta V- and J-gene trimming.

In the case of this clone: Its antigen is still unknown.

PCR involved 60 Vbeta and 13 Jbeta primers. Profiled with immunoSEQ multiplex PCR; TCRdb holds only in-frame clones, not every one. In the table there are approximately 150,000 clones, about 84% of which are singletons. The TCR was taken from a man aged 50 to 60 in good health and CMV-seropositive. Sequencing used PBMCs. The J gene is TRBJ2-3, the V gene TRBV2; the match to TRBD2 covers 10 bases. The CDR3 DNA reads TGTGCCAGCAGGGCTAGCGGGGGCCCTAGCACAGATACGCAGTATTTT. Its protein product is CASRASGGPSTDTQYF.